These 2 T cell receptor beta chains were all obtained from the same sample, sequenced in a study of blood T cell repertoires in COVID-19 (dated by TCRdb to 2020 to 2021). Library method: the immunoSEQ multiplex PCR assay. The immuneACCESS repertoire file appears here via TCRdb, limited to in-frame rearrangements. These files lack a portion of the clones; in checked studies, under half of the deficit traces to unresolved V genes, and the cause of the others is not known. For this sample the table gives roughly 140,000 clones, of which 87% were detected only once. The ten largest account for approximately 10% of the sample. Sample: PBMCs or T cells enriched from blood (not recorded which). The receptors were gathered from a man in his sixties who had recovered from COVID-19.

The chain has TRBV6-4 and TRBJ1-2; 7 nucleotides agree with TRBD1. CDR1 is MRHNA and CDR2 is SNTAGT in the germline V gene. The V gene end was trimmed by 3 bases and the J gene end by 4 bases; junction bases not matched to a gene: 5. This CDR3 is built from 14 residues. DNA for the CDR3: TGTGCCAGCAGTGAGGGGACAGAGGGCTATGGCTACACCTTC. This encodes CASSEGTEGYGYTF.

The V gene is TRBV6-5, the J gene TRBJ1-3; D uncertain. The CDR3 sequence is 13 residues long. Germline CDR1 MNHEY, CDR2 SVGAGI. V shed 7 bases and J shed 4 bases, with 11 bases lying between them. The CDR3 DNA sequence: TGTGCCAGCACCGTCGCGGGGGGAAACACCATATATTTT. Its translation: CASTVAGGNTIYF.